Listed here are 2 T cell receptor beta chains from one sample, sequenced in a study of blood T cell repertoires in COVID-19. TCRdb keeps only in-frame clones here, not all; method: immunoSEQ multiplex PCR. The sample comprises about 120,000 clones, 80% of which are singletons, and 16% rests with the top ten. The sample taken for sequencing was peripheral blood. The origin of the receptors is a man between 60 and 75 years old with active or convalescent COVID-19.

The gene calls are TRBV27 and TRBJ2-1; 7 positions agree with TRBD1. The CDR3 spans 13 residues. Germline assignment: CDR1 MNHEY and CDR2 SMNVEV (reference sequence). V shed 4 bases, J shed 10 bases, and the junction held 7 bases outside the gene matches. The CDR3 here is CASSSLTGSEQFF. The CDR3 DNA reads TGTGCCAGCAGTTCTTTGACAGGGAGCGAGCAGTTCTTC.

The chain uses TRBV7-3 and TRBJ2-1; D is uncertain. Germline V gene sequence: CDR1 SGHTA, CDR2 FQGTGA. Trimming left V 6 bases short and J 2 bases short, with 14 bases between. The CDR3 loop spans 15 amino acids. CDR3 sequence: CASSASLSPYNEQFF. The CDR3 DNA reads TGTGCCAGCAGTGCTAGTCTCTCCCCCTACAATGAGCAGTTCTTC.